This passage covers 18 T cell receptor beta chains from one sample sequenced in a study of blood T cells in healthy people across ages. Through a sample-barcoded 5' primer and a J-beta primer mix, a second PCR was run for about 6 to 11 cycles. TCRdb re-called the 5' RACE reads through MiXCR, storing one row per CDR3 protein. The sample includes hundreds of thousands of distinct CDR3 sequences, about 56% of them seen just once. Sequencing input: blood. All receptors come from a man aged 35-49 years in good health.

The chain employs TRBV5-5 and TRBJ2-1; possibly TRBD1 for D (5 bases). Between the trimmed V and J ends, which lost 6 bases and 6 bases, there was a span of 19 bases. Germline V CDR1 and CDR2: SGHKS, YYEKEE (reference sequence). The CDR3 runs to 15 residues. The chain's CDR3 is CASNLFHRGANEQFF. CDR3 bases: TGTGCCAGCAACTTATTCCACCGTGGGGCCAATGAGCAGTTCTTC.

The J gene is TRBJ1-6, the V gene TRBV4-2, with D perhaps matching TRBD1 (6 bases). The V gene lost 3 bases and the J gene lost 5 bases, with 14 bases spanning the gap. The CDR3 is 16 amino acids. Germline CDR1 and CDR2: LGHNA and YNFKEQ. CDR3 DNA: TGTGCCAGCAGCCAGTACTCCAGGGGAGATAATTCACCCCTCCACTTT. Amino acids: CASSQYSRGDNSPLHF.

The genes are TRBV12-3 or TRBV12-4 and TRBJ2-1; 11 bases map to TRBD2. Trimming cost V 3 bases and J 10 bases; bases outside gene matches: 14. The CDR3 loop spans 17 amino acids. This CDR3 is CASSLVRVAGGTGEQFF. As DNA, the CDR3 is TGTGCCAGCAGTTTGGTTAGGGTAGCGGGAGGGACGGGCGAGCAGTTCTTC.

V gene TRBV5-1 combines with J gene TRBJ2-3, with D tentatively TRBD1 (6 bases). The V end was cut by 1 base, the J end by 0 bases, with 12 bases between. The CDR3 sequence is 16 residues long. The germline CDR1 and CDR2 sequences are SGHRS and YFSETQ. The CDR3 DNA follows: TGCGCCAGCAGCTTGTACTCGGACAGAAGCACAGATACGCAGTATTTT. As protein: CASSLYSDRSTDTQYF.

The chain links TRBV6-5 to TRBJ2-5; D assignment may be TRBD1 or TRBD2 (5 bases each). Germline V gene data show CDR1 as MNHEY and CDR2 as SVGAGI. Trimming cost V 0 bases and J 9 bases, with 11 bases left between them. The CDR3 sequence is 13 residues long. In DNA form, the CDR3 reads TGTGCCAGCAGTTACTCAGGGGAGAATGCCCAGTACTTC. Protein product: CASSYSGENAQYF.

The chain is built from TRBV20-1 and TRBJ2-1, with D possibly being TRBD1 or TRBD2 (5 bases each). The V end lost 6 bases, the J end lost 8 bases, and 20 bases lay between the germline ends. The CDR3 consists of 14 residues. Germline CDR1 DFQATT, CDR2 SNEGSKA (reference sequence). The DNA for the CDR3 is TGCAGTGCCAACTCCCCGGCTCTGGGGGATGAGCAGTTCTTC. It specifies CSANSPALGDEQFF.

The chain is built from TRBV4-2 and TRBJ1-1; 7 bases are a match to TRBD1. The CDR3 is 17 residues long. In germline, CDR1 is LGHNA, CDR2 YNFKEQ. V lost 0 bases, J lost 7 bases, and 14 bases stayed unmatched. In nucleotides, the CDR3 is TGTGCCAGCAGCCAAGAAATAACAGGGGTCCAAGGGAGTGAAGCTTTCTTT. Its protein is CASSQEITGVQGSEAFF.

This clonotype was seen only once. CDR3 protein: CAIMSYSYNEQYF. CDR3 in DNA: TGTGCCATCATGTCATACAGTTACAATGAGCAGTACTTC. The chain employs TRBV10-3 and TRBJ2-1, with D unresolved. The DNA end is more similar to TRBJ2-7, so the J call may be wrong. The CDR3 covers 13 residues. Germline CDR1 ENHRY, CDR2 SYGVKD.

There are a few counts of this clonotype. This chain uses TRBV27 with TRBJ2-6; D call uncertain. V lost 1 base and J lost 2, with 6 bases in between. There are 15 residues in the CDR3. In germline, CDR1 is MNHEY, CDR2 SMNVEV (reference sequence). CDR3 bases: TGTGCCAGCAGTTTATTTAACCCTGGGGCCAACGTCCTGACTTTC. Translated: CASSLFNPGANVLTF.

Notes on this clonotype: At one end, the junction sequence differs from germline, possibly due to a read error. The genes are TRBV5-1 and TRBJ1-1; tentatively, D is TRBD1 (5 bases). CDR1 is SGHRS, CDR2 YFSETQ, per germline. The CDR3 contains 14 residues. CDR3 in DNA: TGCGCCAGCAGCCTCCAGCTTCAGGACACCGAAGCTTTCTTT. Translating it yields CASSLQLQDTEAFF. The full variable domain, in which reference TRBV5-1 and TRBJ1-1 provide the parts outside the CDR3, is KAGVTQTPRYLIKTRGQQVTLSCSPISGHRSVSWYQQTPGQGLQFLFEYFSETQRNKGNFPGRFSGRQFSNSRSEMNVSTLELGDSALYLCASSLQLQDTEAFFGQGTRLTVV.

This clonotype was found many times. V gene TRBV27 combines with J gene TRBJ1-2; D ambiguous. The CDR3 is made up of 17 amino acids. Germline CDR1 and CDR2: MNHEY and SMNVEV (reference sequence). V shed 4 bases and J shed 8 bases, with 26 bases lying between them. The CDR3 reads CASSSSRLPTLPGGYTF. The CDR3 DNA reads TGTGCCAGCAGTTCATCTCGACTCCCTACCCTACCCGGGGGCTACACCTTC.

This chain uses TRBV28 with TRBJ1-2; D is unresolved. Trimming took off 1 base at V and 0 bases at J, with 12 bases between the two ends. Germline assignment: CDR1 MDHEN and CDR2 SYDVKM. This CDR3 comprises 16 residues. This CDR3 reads CASSLSLAGTNYGYTF. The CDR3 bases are TGTGCCAGCAGTTTATCACTGGCAGGCACTAACTATGGCTACACCTTC.

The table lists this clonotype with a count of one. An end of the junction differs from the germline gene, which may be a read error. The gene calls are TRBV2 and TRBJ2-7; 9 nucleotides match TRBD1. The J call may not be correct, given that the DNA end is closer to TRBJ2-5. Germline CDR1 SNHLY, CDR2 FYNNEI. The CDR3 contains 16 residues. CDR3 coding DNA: TGTGCCGGCAGAGAGAGGGACAGGGCAGAAGTAGAGACCCAGTACTTC. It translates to CAGRERDRAEVETQYF.

CDR3 protein: CSARKGLGAGISPLHF. CDR3 DNA sequence: TGCAGTGCTAGAAAGGGGTTAGGGGCAGGAATTTCACCCCTCCACTTT. V usage is TRBV20-1 and J usage is TRBJ1-6, with D possibly TRBD1 on 5 matching bases. CDR3 length: 16 amino acids. Between the trimmed V and J ends, which lost 2 bases and 9 bases, there was a span of 20 bases. CDR1 DFQATT and CDR2 SNEGSKA come from the germline V gene (reference sequence).

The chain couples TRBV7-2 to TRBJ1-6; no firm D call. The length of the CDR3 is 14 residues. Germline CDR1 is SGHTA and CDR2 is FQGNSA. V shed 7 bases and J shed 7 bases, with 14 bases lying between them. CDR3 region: CASTQIMGNSPLHF. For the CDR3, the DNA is TGTGCCAGCACACAAATTATGGGGAATTCACCCCTCCACTTT.

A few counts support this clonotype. In DNA, the CDR3 is TGCGCCAGCAGCTCGGGGGACCGAGTAGGGAACCAAGAGACCCAGTACTTC. Translating gives CASSSGDRVGNQETQYF. The chain recombines TRBV5-1 with TRBJ2-5; perhaps TRBD2 as D (6 bases). Germline V gene sequence: CDR1 SGHRS, CDR2 YFSETQ. This CDR3 comprises 17 residues. Trimming removed 3 bases from V and 0 bases from J, with 18 bases in between.

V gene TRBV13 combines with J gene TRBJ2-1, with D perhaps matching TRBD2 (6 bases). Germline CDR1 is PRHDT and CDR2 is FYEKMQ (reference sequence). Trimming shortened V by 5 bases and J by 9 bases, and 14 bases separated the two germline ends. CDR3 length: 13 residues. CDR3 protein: CASSKTEGGEQFF. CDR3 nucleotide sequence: TGTGCCAGCAGCAAGACAGAGGGAGGTGAGCAGTTCTTC.

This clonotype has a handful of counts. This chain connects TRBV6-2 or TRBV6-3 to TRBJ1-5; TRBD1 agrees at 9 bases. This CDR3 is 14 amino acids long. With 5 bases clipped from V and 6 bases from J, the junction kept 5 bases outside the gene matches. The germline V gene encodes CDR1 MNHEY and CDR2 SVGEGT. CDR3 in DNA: TGTGCCAGCAGTGTACAGGGGGCGGGTCAGCCCCAGCATTTT. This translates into CASSVQGAGQPQHF.